This entry describes one T cell receptor (beta chain). The clone's antigen remains unknown. Nothing much larger sits one base from this clone, and base qualities are not available. TCR beta CDR3 regions were amplified from RNA transcripts. For the first round of RT-PCR on the TCR CDR3, the HTBI primer set was used together with the Qiagen OneStep RT-PCR kit. Libraries were constructed in a second round of multiplex PCR, after which size selection and purification were performed. The libraries were sequenced on an Illumina HiSeq2000 using paired-end 100 bp reads. Per the original workflow: Raw data were processed with SOAPnuke, discarding reads with adapters, uncalled bases, mean Phred below 15, or no exact constant-primer or identifier match. High-quality paired reads were merged using COPE v1.2.5, and each unique nucleotide sequence was defined as a clonotype. MiTCR v1.1 was used to align clonotypes to the IMGT TRBV, TRBD and TRBJ reference segments. Analysis was restricted to V-J combinations with a frequency above 0.0001, which covered roughly 99% of repertoires. A TCS score was defined as the ratio between F50 (clonal expansion) and ExV (chaos), using BLOSUM62-based TCRdist between CDR3 peptides within each V-J. Welch's t-statistics and random forest reduced 514 V-J features to 10 to 15, which were used in a naive Bayes classifier (R e1071). Thyroid-blood repertoire similarity was quantified with the Morisita-Horn index. TCRdb trimmed the raw reads at Q25, called clones with MiXCR and kept productive beta chains. CDR3 protein sequences are deduplicated, and each keeps its most common genes and DNA. These V and J calls derive from TCRdb rather than the authors' analysis. This sample lists around 620,000 distinct CDR3 sequences; around 42% were detected once. The ten largest clonotypes hold under 20% of the sample.

The entry originates in a study of T cells in Graves' hyperthyroidism and ophthalmopathy (dated by TCRdb to the late 2010s). With respect to the entire study: A discovery cohort of around 100 patients, about 40 with Graves' ophthalmopathy and 55 to 60 with stable Graves' hyperthyroidism, was used to find distinguishing TCR V-J signatures. The study also compared thyroid tissue and blood T-cell repertoires from a handful of Graves' hyperthyroidism patients. TCR Vbeta CDR3 sequencing of roughly 140 peripheral blood samples (roughly 43 ophthalmopathy, about 80 hyperthyroidism and some 17 progressor patients) is reported in the paper. Following sampling, methimazole starting at 30 mg daily was given to hyperthyroidism patients, and high-dose intravenous methylprednisolone was given to ophthalmopathy patients. An independent validation cohort of about 20 hyperthyroidism patients and approximately 15 patients who later progressed to ophthalmopathy tested prospective prediction of ophthalmopathy. The 100 discovery patients were divided at random into training and test sets in a 7:3 ratio. Findings and caveats that apply to the study as a whole: During validation, the model predicted progression to ophthalmopathy a median of about 6.3 months ahead of onset, with almost 71% sensitivity and roughly 75% specificity. A 13 V-J signature model separated ophthalmopathy from stable hyperthyroidism, with 87.88% sensitivity and approximately 81% specificity in cross-validation and 80%/75% in testing. No statistical method was used to fix the sample size in advance, and group allocation was not hidden from the investigators. Most expanded thyroid clonotypes (frequency above 0.001) were also detected in blood, suggesting blood repertoires may reflect thyroid immune responses.

The CDR3 covers 12 residues, taking in both the cysteine and the phenylalanine. CDR3 DNA is the only sequence kept; it has 36 bases, read in frame from the first base. From a lookup of the germline V gene, CDR1 and CDR2 are SGHVS and FQNEAQ. V was cut back by 5 bases and J by 8 bases, leaving a gap of 12 bases between them. Any patient with an uncontrolled infection, another autoimmune disease, pregnancy or lactation was excluded. Diagnoses were based on clinical symptoms, serum thyroxine and TRAb, thyroid ultrasound and orbital computed tomography. Trizol reagent was used to extract total RNA, and RNA quality was then checked on an Agilent 2100 Bioanalyzer.

The material sequenced was peripheral blood or thyroid tissue (not recorded which). The source of this sequence is an adult woman with Graves' disease, either hyperthyroidism or ophthalmopathy (not recorded which). The V gene is TRBV7-8 and the J gene is TRBJ1-2; the D gene lacks a confident call. The CDR3 protein sequence reads: CASSGRTSGYTF. The base sequence is TGTGCCAGCAGCGGGCGGACTAGCGGCTACACCTTC.